The 30 T cell receptor beta chains below were found in one sample sequenced in a study of blood T cell repertoires in COVID-19. Assay used: immunoSEQ multiplex PCR; TCRdb lists only in-frame clones, some missing. The sample carries about 150,000 clones, approximately 88% recorded once. The sample taken for sequencing was peripheral blood. All receptors come from a man aged 60 to 75 with active or convalescent COVID-19.

The table lists this clone with a count of one. CDR3 DNA sequence: TGTGCCACGGGACTAGCGGGATCCAATGAGCAGTTCTTC. Translation gives CATGLAGSNEQFF. The rearrangement joins TRBV10-3 to TRBJ2-1, with TRBD2 identical over 13 bases. CDR3 length: 13 residues. V dropped 10 bases and J dropped 6; count of bases not matched to a gene: 3. CDR1 and CDR2 from the germline V gene are ENHRY and SYGVKD.

This clone has only one observation. CDR3 nucleotide sequence: TGTGCCAGCACCTTTTTTCAGGCTTTCAGCTCCTACAATGAGCAGTTCTTC. Protein sequence: CASTFFQAFSSYNEQFF. V gene TRBV7-9 combines with J gene TRBJ2-1; no definite D call. Germline CDR1 SEHNR, CDR2 FQNEAQ (reference sequence). With 7 bases removed from V and 0 bases from J, the gap between germline ends came to 19 bases. The CDR3 is 17 residues long.

Only one count was recorded for this clone. The V and J genes are TRBV5-1 and TRBJ2-5; no clear D gene. The CDR3 extends over 14 amino acids. CDR1 is SGHRS, CDR2 YFSETQ, per germline. Trimming removed 2 bases at V and 0 bases at J, with 8 bases between. The DNA of the CDR3 is TGCGCCAGCAGCTTCAATGCTAACCAAGAGACCCAGTACTTC. Residues: CASSFNANQETQYF.

The V gene is TRBV7-3, the J gene TRBJ2-7; 12 nucleotides align to TRBD2. The length of the CDR3 is 15 residues. J was trimmed by 5 bases and V by 5 bases; bases with no gene match: 7. Germline CDR1 reads SGHTA; CDR2 reads FQGTGA. The CDR3 coding sequence is TGTGCCAGCAGCCCAGGACTAGCGGGGAACCACGAGCAGTACTTC. Translation: CASSPGLAGNHEQYF.

V gene TRBV19 combines with J gene TRBJ2-5, with a tentative D call TRBD2 (5 bases). The CDR3 runs 12 residues. CDR1 and CDR2 from the germline V gene are LNHDA and SQIVND (reference sequence). Trimming cost V 3 bases and J 5 bases, with 7 bases left between them. The CDR3 spells CASSISGETQYF. In nucleotides, the CDR3 is TGTGCCAGTAGTATCTCGGGGGAGACCCAGTACTTC.

The chain recombines TRBV7-9 with TRBJ2-7; possible D gene TRBD1, 5 bases. From germline, CDR1 is SEHNR and CDR2 FQNEAQ (reference sequence). Trimming took 0 bases from V and 2 from J, leaving 8 bases between them. The CDR3 is 14 amino acids. CDR3 nucleotide sequence: TGTGCCAGCAGCTTAGCGGACACTACCTACGAGCAGTACTTC. Translated: CASSLADTTYEQYF.

The chain employs TRBV7-2 and TRBJ2-3; the match to TRBD2 covers 9 bases. From germline, CDR1 is SGHTA and CDR2 FQGNSA. The CDR3 is 19 residues long. V shed 5 bases and J 2 bases; nucleotides not matched to a gene: 17. The CDR3 loop is CASSPGLAPGAGTTDTQYF. The CDR3 region has the DNA TGTGCCAGCAGCCCTGGACTAGCGCCTGGAGCAGGAACCACAGATACGCAGTATTTT.

This clone was detected only once. The gene calls are TRBV6-1 and TRBJ2-7, with TRBD1 matching 9 bases. The V and J ends lost 0 bases and 5 bases, in that order; junction bases with no gene match: 5. Germline V lookup: CDR1 MNHNS, CDR2 SASEGT. The CDR3 consists of 15 residues. CDR3 DNA: TGTGCCAGCAGTGAAGCTGGGACAGGGTTGGACGAGCAGTACTTC. Amino acids: CASSEAGTGLDEQYF.

The chain is built from TRBV11-1 and TRBJ2-1; 8 positions match TRBD1. CDR1 SGHAT and CDR2 FQDESV come from the germline V gene (reference sequence). There are 14 residues in the CDR3. J was trimmed by 8 bases and V by 3 bases; bases with no gene match: 6. The chain's CDR3 is CASSFHRGAYEQFF. The CDR3 DNA sequence: TGTGCCAGCAGCTTTCACAGGGGGGCCTATGAGCAGTTCTTC.

This clone has only one observation. The V and J genes are TRBV2 and TRBJ2-5; 9 bases match TRBD2. In germline, CDR1 is SNHLY, CDR2 FYNNEI. The V segment lost 2 bases and the J segment 0 bases; nucleotides outside the gene matches: 4. This CDR3 is 16 amino acids long. The CDR3 nucleotides read TGTGCCAGCAGTGAAATGGCGGGGGGGGACCAAGAGACCCAGTACTTC. This translates into CASSEMAGGDQETQYF.

This chain uses TRBV18 with TRBJ1-1, with D tentatively TRBD1 (5 bases). The CDR3 has 14 residues. CDR1 is KGHSH, CDR2 LQKENI, per germline. V dropped 3 bases and J dropped 5 bases, with 13 bases sitting between them. This CDR3 reads CASSPRGGRTEAFF. The CDR3 coding sequence is TGTGCCAGCTCACCTCGTGGGGGGAGGACTGAAGCTTTCTTT.

The CDR3 sequence: CASSDQGTSVGVEQYF. CDR3 in DNA: TGTGCCAGCAGCGACCAAGGGACTAGCGTCGGTGTCGAGCAGTACTTC. V usage is TRBV2 and J usage is TRBJ2-7; 10 bases map to TRBD2. Trimming at V came to 6 bases and at J to 6 bases, leaving 14 bases not matched to a gene. CDR1 is SNHLY, CDR2 FYNNEI, per germline. The length of the CDR3 is 16 residues.

This clone turned up a few times. The gene calls are TRBV19 and TRBJ2-1; 10 positions match TRBD2. Germline-derived CDR1 and CDR2 are LNHDA and SQIVND (reference sequence). The CDR3 runs 18 residues. After removal of 1 base from V and 4 bases from J, the junction contained 10 bases not matched to a gene. The DNA of the CDR3 is TGTGCCAGTAGTATAGCAGAACCGGGACTAGCGTTTTACAATGAGCAGTTCTTC. Its translation: CASSIAEPGLAFYNEQFF.

The V and J genes are TRBV7-8 and TRBJ1-5; D gene ambiguous. The CDR3 contains 14 residues. The germline V gene has CDR1 SGHVS and CDR2 FQNEAQ. Trimming pared 5 bases from V and 3 bases from J, leaving 11 bases between. CDR3 nucleotides: TGTGCCAGCAGCAGGCGGGCCTCCAATCAGCCCCAGCATTTT. Protein sequence: CASSRRASNQPQHF.

CDR3 residues: CASSPDGGEQPQHF. For the CDR3, the DNA is TGTGCCAGCAGCCCTGACGGGGGAGAGCAGCCCCAGCATTTT. The chain is built from TRBV7-3 and TRBJ1-5; the D gene is possibly TRBD1 (5 bases). This CDR3 spans 14 amino acids. Germline CDR1 and CDR2: SGHTA and FQGTGA. V was trimmed by 5 bases and J by 7 bases, leaving 15 bases between them.

This chain connects TRBV5-1 to TRBJ2-5; 7 positions match TRBD2. The CDR3 is 13 residues long. The trim removed 0 bases at V and 5 bases at J, leaving 1 base unmatched. Germline V gene sequence: CDR1 SGHRS, CDR2 YFSETQ. Here the CDR3 DNA reads TGCGCCAGCAGCTTGGGCGGGAGTGAGACCCAGTACTTC. It yields the protein CASSLGGSETQYF.

The chain combines TRBV30 with TRBJ2-1, with TRBD1 identical over 11 bases. Germline V gene sequence: CDR1 GTSNPN, CDR2 SVGIG (reference sequence). J gave up 8 bases and V 2 bases, and 8 bases lay outside the gene matches. The CDR3 extends over 15 amino acids. In nucleotides, the CDR3 is TGTGCCTGGAGTTTCGGACAGGGGGCGAAAGATGAGCAGTTCTTC. Its protein product is CAWSFGQGAKDEQFF.

CDR3 bases: TGTGCCACCAACACGGGACTAGCGGGAGGTCGGGAGCAGTTCTTC. Its translation: CATNTGLAGGREQFF. The chain combines TRBV24-1 with TRBJ2-1; 15 bases align to TRBD2. From germline, CDR1 is KGHDR and CDR2 SFDVKD. After removal of 8 bases from V and 10 bases from J, the junction contained 8 bases not matched to a gene. The CDR3 is made up of 15 amino acids.

The chain couples TRBV10-3 to TRBJ2-7; no firm D call. V was shortened by 0 bases and J by 6 bases, with 9 bases between the two germline ends. Per germline, CDR1 ENHRY and CDR2 SYGVKD. The CDR3 contains 13 residues. The CDR3 is CAISESSGREQYF. The DNA of the CDR3 is TGTGCCATCAGTGAGTCGTCAGGCCGCGAGCAGTACTTC.

This chain joins TRBV29-1 and TRBJ2-2, with 8 bases lining up with TRBD2. CDR3 length: 14 residues. In germline, CDR1 is SQVTM, CDR2 ANQGSEA. J lost 4 bases, V lost 7 bases, and 8 bases had no gene match. The CDR3 DNA sequence: TGCAGCGGACAGACTAGCGCAGGCACCGGGGAGCTGTTTTTT. Amino acid sequence: CSGQTSAGTGELFF.

This clone was found once. This chain links TRBV19 with TRBJ2-1; 8 nucleotides match TRBD2. The germline CDR1 and CDR2 sequences are LNHDA and SQIVND (reference sequence). This CDR3 comprises 16 residues. V was pared by 1 base and J by 3 bases, with 5 bases of the junction left unmatched. This CDR3 is CASSIGGSGNYNEQFF. Here the CDR3 DNA reads TGTGCCAGTAGTATAGGCGGTAGCGGGAACTACAATGAGCAGTTCTTC.

The chain recombines TRBV11-2 with TRBJ1-1; 7 positions agree with TRBD1. Looked up from germline, CDR1 is SGHAT and CDR2 is FQNNGV. This CDR3 comprises 14 residues. V shed 4 bases, J shed 1 base, and the junction held 3 bases outside the gene matches. For the CDR3, the DNA is TGTGCCAGCAGCTCCTGGACAGGGAACACTGAAGCTTTCTTT. Amino acid sequence: CASSSWTGNTEAFF.

The J gene is TRBJ1-5, the V gene TRBV19, with a weak D call TRBD1 (6 bases). The germline V gene has CDR1 LNHDA and CDR2 SQIVND (reference sequence). The CDR3 consists of 18 residues. V was trimmed by 1 base and J by 0 bases, leaving 16 bases between them. DNA for the CDR3: TGTGCCAGTAGTATAGGTGGGGGCTCCTTCTATAGCAATCAGCCCCAGCATTTT. Protein sequence: CASSIGGGSFYSNQPQHF.

This chain links TRBV6-6 with TRBJ1-4; tentative D call: TRBD1 (5 bases). The CDR3 is 12 amino acids. CDR1 and CDR2 from the germline V gene are MNHNY and SVGAGI (reference sequence). Between the trimmed V and J ends, which lost 6 bases and 13 bases, there was a span of 15 bases. CDR3 nucleotide sequence: TGTGCCAGCAGGAAAGGGGAATTGGGACTGTTTTTT. Protein product: CASRKGELGLFF.

The chain is built from TRBV18 and TRBJ1-4; perhaps TRBD1 as D (5 bases). The germline V and J ends were trimmed by 4 bases and 1 base, with 10 bases remaining between them. The CDR3 sequence is 15 residues long. Germline CDR1 KGHSH, CDR2 LQKENI. CDR3: CASSLNRRTNEKLFF. DNA of the CDR3: TGTGCCAGCTCACTGAACAGGAGAACTAATGAAAAACTGTTTTTT.

The V call is TRBV5-4, the J call TRBJ2-1, with a possible D match to TRBD2 (6 bases). This CDR3 region has 15 residues. V lost 2 bases and J lost 7, with 16 bases in between. From germline, CDR1 is SGHNT and CDR2 YYREEE (reference sequence). Here the CDR3 DNA reads TGTGCCAGCAGCTTTTATCGCGGGGAGTCTAATGAGCAGTTCTTC. It encodes CASSFYRGESNEQFF.

This rearrangement joins TRBV6-6 to TRBJ2-7; TRBD1 matches 7 bases. The ends lost 6 bases at V and 4 bases at J; junction bases unmatched: 9. CDR1 is MNHNY, CDR2 SVGAGI, per germline (reference sequence). CDR3 size: 14 residues. The CDR3 loop reads CASRPRDSTYEQYF. The DNA for the CDR3 is TGTGCCAGCAGACCACGGGACAGCACTTACGAGCAGTACTTC.

This clone was picked up one time. The CDR3 DNA follows: TGTGCCAGTAGTGAACAGGGAAGTGGCTACACCTTC. Encoded protein: CASSEQGSGYTF. This sequence joins TRBV19 and TRBJ1-2; maybe TRBD1 (6 bases). This CDR3 spans 12 amino acids. CDR1 is LNHDA and CDR2 is SQIVND in the germline V gene (reference sequence). V was trimmed by 5 bases and J by 7 bases, leaving 11 bases between them.

The V call is TRBV7-3, the J call TRBJ2-7, with TRBD2 identical over 8 bases. The CDR3 consists of 15 residues. Germline-derived CDR1 and CDR2 are SGHTA and FQGTGA. V was pared by 5 bases and J by 5 bases, with 11 bases of the junction left unmatched. CDR3 sequence reads: CASSPTSGLEDEQYF. In nucleotides, the CDR3 is TGTGCCAGCAGCCCAACTAGCGGCCTCGAGGACGAGCAGTACTTC.

This chain joins TRBV24-1 and TRBJ1-2; 7 bases align to TRBD1. The CDR3 loop spans 14 amino acids. The trim removed 5 bases at V and 4 bases at J, leaving 6 bases unmatched. The germline gives CDR1 KGHDR, CDR2 SFDVKD. The CDR3 DNA is TGTGCCACCAGTGCCGGGGACAGAGTCTATGGCTACACCTTC. Encoded protein: CATSAGDRVYGYTF.